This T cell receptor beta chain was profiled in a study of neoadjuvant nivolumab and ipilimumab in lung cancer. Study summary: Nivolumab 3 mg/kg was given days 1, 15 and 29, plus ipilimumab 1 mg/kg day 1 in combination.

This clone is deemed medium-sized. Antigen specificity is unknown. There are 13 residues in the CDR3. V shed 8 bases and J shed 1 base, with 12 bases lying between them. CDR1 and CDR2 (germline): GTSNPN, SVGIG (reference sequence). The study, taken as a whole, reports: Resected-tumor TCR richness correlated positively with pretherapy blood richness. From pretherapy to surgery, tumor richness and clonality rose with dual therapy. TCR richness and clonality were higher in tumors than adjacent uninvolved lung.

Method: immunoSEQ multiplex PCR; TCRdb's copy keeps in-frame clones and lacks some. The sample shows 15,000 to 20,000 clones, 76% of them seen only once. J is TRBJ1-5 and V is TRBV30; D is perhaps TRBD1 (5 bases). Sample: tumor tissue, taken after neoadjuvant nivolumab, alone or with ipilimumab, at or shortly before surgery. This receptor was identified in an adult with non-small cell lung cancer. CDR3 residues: CATARDSNQPQHF. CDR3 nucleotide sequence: TGTGCCACTGCCAGGGACAGCAATCAGCCCCAGCATTTT.